Given below is one TCR beta chain in context. Its antigen is currently unknown. These data originate in a study of beta chain features in type 1 diabetes. CDR1 is SGHTA and CDR2 is FQGNSA in the germline V gene. The CDR3 spans 17 residues. J gave up 7 bases and V 3 bases, and 14 bases lay outside the gene matches. Using CD45RO/CCR7/CD25/CD127/CD95/CD27, CD4+ naive, central memory, regulatory and stem cell-like memory cells were sorted. General study results and limits: The VDJ junctions of type 1 diabetes patients carried fewer insertions and more deletions. The study found moderately but significantly shorter TCRB CDR3s in all four CD4+ subsets of Type 1 diabetes patients.

Every isolated RNA sample was fully reverse transcribed, so sequencing captured expressed TCRB transcripts. About 3.57 million reads, on average, came from each naive, central memory and regulatory T cell sample. Profiled with immunoSEQ multiplex PCR; TCRdb holds only in-frame clones, not every one. The table shows roughly 100,000 clones, with roughly 28% occurring only once. This TCR was recovered from a woman under 30 with type 1 diabetes. Sequencing was carried out using central memory CD4+ T cells from blood. The chain has TRBV7-2 and TRBJ2-4; 8 positions agree with TRBD2. The CDR3: CASSLGPSAGGQNIQYF. The DNA for the CDR3 is TGTGCCAGCAGCTTGGGGCCTAGCGCGGGAGGACAGAACATTCAGTACTTC.